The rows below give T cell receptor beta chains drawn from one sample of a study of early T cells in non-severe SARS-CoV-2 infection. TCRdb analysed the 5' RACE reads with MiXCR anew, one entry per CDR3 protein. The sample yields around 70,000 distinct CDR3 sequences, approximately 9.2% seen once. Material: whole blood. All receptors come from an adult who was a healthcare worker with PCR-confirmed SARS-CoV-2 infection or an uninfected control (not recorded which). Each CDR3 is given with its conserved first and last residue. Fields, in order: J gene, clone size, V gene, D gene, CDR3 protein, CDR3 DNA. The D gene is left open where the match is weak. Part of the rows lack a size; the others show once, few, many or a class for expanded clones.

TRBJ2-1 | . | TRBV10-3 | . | CAISGMGSSYNEQFF | TGTGCCATCAGTGGGATGGGGAGCTCCTACAATGAGCAGTTCTTC
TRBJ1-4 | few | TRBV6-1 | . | CASRPRGDATNEKLFF | TGTGCCAGCAGACCACGGGGGGATGCAACTAATGAAAAACTGTTTTTT
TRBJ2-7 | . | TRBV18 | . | CASSPPRVYEQYF | TGTGCCAGCTCACCACCCAGGGTTTACGAGCAGTACTTC
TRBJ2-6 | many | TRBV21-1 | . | CASSITNWGSWANVLTF | TGTGCCAGCAGCATCACGAATTGGGGCTCCTGGGCCAACGTCCTGACTTTC
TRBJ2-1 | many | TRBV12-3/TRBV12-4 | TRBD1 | CASTYGDSRYNEQFF | TGTGCCAGCACTTATGGGGACAGCCGCTACAATGAGCAGTTCTTC
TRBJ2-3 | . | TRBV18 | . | CASSPLQTGSKDTQYF | TGTGCCAGCTCACCACTCCAAACAGGAAGTAAAGATACGCAGTATTTT
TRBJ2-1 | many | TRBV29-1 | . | CSVEGSTGLSYNEQFF | TGCAGCGTTGAAGGTTCAACGGGACTCTCCTACAATGAGCAGTTCTTC
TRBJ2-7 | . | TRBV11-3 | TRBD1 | CASSLAGQDYEQYF | TGTGCCAGCAGCTTAGCGGGACAGGATTACGAGCAGTACTTC
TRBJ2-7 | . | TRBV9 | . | CASSVNSAGYEQYF | TGTGCCAGCAGCGTAAATTCAGCCGGCTACGAGCAGTACTTC
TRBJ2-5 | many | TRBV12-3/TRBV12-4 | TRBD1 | CASSLETGGWKTQYF | TGTGCCAGCAGTTTAGAGACAGGGGGCTGGAAGACCCAGTACTTC
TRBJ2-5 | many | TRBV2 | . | CASFPHAGFEETQYF | TGTGCCAGCTTTCCTCACGCGGGATTTGAAGAGACCCAGTACTTC
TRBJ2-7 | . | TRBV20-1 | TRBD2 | CSASDGGLAGSSGEQYF | TGCAGTGCTAGCGATGGCGGACTAGCGGGTTCTTCGGGCGAGCAGTACTTC
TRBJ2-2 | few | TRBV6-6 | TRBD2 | CASGGLAGGNTGELFF | TGTGCCAGCGGCGGACTAGCGGGAGGCAACACCGGGGAGCTGTTTTTT
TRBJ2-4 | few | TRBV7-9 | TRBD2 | CASTDPRLAGKPLAKNIQYF | TGTGCCAGCACCGATCCCCGACTAGCGGGTAAACCACTAGCCAAAAACATTCAGTACTTC
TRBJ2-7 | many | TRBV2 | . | CASSEASHEQYF | TGTGCCAGCAGTGAAGCCTCCCACGAGCAGTACTTC
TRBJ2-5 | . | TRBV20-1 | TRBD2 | CSARAGGLETQYF | TGCAGTGCTAGAGCGGGGGGGTTAGAGACCCAGTACTTC
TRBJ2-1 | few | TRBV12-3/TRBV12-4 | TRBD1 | CASSLGQGSGEQFF | TGTGCCAGCAGTTTAGGACAGGGGTCCGGTGAGCAGTTCTTC
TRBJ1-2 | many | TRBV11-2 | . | CASSYAFRPGYTF | TGTGCCAGCAGCTACGCCTTTCGCCCCGGCTACACCTTC
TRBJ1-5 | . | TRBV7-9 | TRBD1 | CASSPGTVRGGTQHF | TGTGCCAGCAGCCCCGGGACAGTGCGGGGTGGGACCCAGCATTTT
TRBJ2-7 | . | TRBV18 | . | CASSPLGNQYEQYF | TGTGCCAGCTCACCACTGGGAAATCAATACGAGCAGTACTTC
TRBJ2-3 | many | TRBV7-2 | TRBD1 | CASSLDRGSDTQYF | TGTGCCAGCAGCTTGGACAGGGGCTCAGATACGCAGTATTTT
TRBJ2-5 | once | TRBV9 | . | CASSVVGSGPQETQYF | TGTGCCAGCAGCGTAGTCGGGAGCGGCCCCCAAGAGACCCAGTACTTC
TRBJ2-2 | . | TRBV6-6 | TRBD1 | CATSRQGEAGELFF | TGTGCCACCTCTCGACAGGGGGAAGCCGGGGAGCTGTTTTTT
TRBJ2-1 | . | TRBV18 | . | CASSAPRGQKIYNEQFF | TGTGCCAGCTCCGCACCGCGGGGACAGAAAATCTACAATGAGCAGTTCTTC
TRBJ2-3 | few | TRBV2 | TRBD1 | CASSKSTGGQDTQYF | TGTGCCAGCAGTAAGTCGACAGGGGGGCAAGATACGCAGTATTTT
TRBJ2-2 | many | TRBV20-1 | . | CSASIQDLTNTGELFF | TGCAGTGCTAGTATCCAGGACCTTACTAACACCGGGGAGCTGTTTTTT
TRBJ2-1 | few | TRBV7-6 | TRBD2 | CASSGVTSGKPWSSYNEQFF | TGTGCCAGCAGCGGCGTGACTAGCGGGAAGCCTTGGAGCTCCTACAATGAGCAGTTCTTC
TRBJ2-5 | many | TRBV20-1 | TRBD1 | CSARESGQGLETQYF | TGCAGTGCTAGAGAGTCAGGACAGGGGCTAGAGACCCAGTACTTC
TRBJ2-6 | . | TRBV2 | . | CASRRAPEVVGANVLTF | TGTGCCAGCAGACGGGCCCCAGAGGTAGTGGGGGCCAACGTCCTGACTTTC
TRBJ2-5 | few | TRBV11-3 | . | CASSRSSLETQYF | TGTGCCAGCAGCCGAAGTTCTTTGGAGACCCAGTACTTC